The 20 T cell receptor beta chains below come from one sample, sequenced in a study of human T cells and chemical hapten exposure. Time point: pre-sensitization, week 0. Treatment: therapeutic diphenylcyclopropenone sensitization with weekly scalp DPC. TCRdb recomputed calls from the RACE reads with MiXCR, one row per CDR3 protein. The data show under 300,000 distinct CDR3 sequences, with 7% to 10% seen just once and roughly 2.5% held by the top ten. Sequenced here: whole blood, sampled in connection with sensitization to the hapten diphenylcyclopropenone (DPC). The receptor set was obtained from a middle-aged woman with alopecia areata. Some clones in this sample may be carry-over from other donors' samples.

The chain couples TRBV5-1 to TRBJ2-3; D remains ambiguous. Germline V gene data show CDR1 as SGHRS and CDR2 as YFSETQ. Trimming removed 4 bases at V and 2 bases at J, with 14 bases between. CDR3 length: 15 amino acids. CDR3 DNA: TGCGCCAGCAGCCTCGGAACCTTCACCACAGATACGCAGTATTTT. Protein sequence: CASSLGTFTTDTQYF.

The genes are TRBV11-2 and TRBJ1-1; weak D call: TRBD1 (5 bases). Trimming removed 5 bases from V and 8 bases from J, with 15 bases in between. CDR1 is SGHAT and CDR2 is FQNNGV in the germline V gene. CDR3 length: 13 residues. This CDR3 is CASSLSEGLEAFF. CDR3 sequence (DNA): TGTGCCAGCAGCCTAAGTGAGGGGCTAGAAGCTTTCTTT. Supplemented by reference TRBV11-2 and TRBJ1-1, the full variable domain reads EAGVAQSPRYKIIEKRQSVAFWCNPISGHATLYWYQQILGQGPKLLIQFQNNGVVDDSQLPKDRFSAERLKGVDSTLKIQPAKLEDSAVYLCASSLSEGLEAFFGQGTRLTVV.

The V call is TRBV20-1, the J call TRBJ2-3; 12 nucleotides line up with TRBD2. After removal of 3 bases from V and 3 bases from J, the junction contained 4 bases not matched to a gene. The germline V gene has CDR1 DFQATT and CDR2 SNEGSKA (reference sequence). The CDR3 has 15 amino acids. The DNA of the CDR3 is TGCAGTGCTAGTCGGCTAGCGGGGGGGACAGATACGCAGTATTTT. Its translation: CSASRLAGGTDTQYF.

This clonotype appeared many times. The V call is TRBV4-3, the J call TRBJ1-5; D ambiguous. Germline CDR1 reads LGHNA; CDR2 reads YSLEER. The CDR3 consists of 15 residues. V lost 0 bases and J 1 base, leaving 7 bases between the germline ends. CDR3 bases: TGCGCCAGCAGCCAAGATGGTTTAAGCAATCAGCCCCAGCATTTT. Encoded protein: CASSQDGLSNQPQHF.

This clonotype has a single count. V is TRBV9 and J is TRBJ2-2, with D perhaps TRBD2 (6 bases). In germline, CDR1 is SGDLS, CDR2 YYNGEE. The CDR3 sequence is 14 residues long. V lost 2 bases and J lost 6, with 11 bases in between. The CDR3 bases are TGTGCCAGCAGCGTGACTAGTCAGGCCGGGGAGCTGTTTTTT. Amino acid sequence: CASSVTSQAGELFF.

This clonotype was detected a few times. CDR3 protein: CASSDQTSGSTDTQYF. The CDR3 coding sequence is TGTGCCAGCAGTGACCAGACTAGCGGGAGCACAGATACGCAGTATTTT. The chain has TRBV12-3 or TRBV12-4 and TRBJ2-3, with 10 bases matching TRBD2. The CDR3 has 16 residues. The V gene end was trimmed by 5 bases and the J gene end by 0 bases; junction bases not matched to a gene: 5.

This clonotype was seen a handful of times. The V gene is TRBV6-5, the J gene TRBJ2-3; D is possibly TRBD2 (5 bases). Germline CDR1 is MNHEY and CDR2 is SVGAGI. V lost 6 bases and J lost 1, with 11 bases in between. The CDR3 extends over 14 amino acids. The CDR3 DNA reads as TGTGCCAGCAGCCACGGGGTCCGCACAGATACGCAGTATTTT. Residues: CASSHGVRTDTQYF.

This clonotype has just a few counts. The genes are TRBV6-5 and TRBJ1-1; 7 bases fit TRBD1. Germline lookup yields CDR1 MNHEY and CDR2 SVGAGI. The junction had 13 bases not matched to a gene; V was cut back by 7 bases and J by 2 bases. The CDR3 runs 16 residues. CDR3 bases: TGTGCCAGCACCATCGGAGGGGGCGGGCTAAACACTGAAGCTTTCTTT. As protein: CASTIGGGGLNTEAFF.

This clonotype was observed many times. The CDR3 spells CASSYDPRDRRRRDEQFF. Here the CDR3 DNA reads TGTGCCAGCAGTTACGACCCGAGGGACCGCCGACGGAGGGATGAGCAGTTCTTC. The chain couples TRBV6-2 or TRBV6-3 to TRBJ2-1; a weak D match, TRBD2 (6 bases). The CDR3 sequence is 18 residues long. Between the trimmed V and J ends, which lost 2 bases and 8 bases, there was a span of 25 bases. CDR1 and CDR2 from the germline V gene are MNHEY and SVGEGT.

This clonotype was seen many times. The rearrangement links TRBV3-1 to TRBJ1-5; D is undetermined. Germline CDR1 and CDR2: LGHDT and YNNKEL (reference sequence). The CDR3 runs to 12 residues. V lost 5 bases, J lost 5 bases, and 7 bases lay in between. CDR3 protein: CASSISDQPQHF. In DNA form, the CDR3 reads TGTGCCAGCAGCATAAGTGATCAGCCCCAGCATTTT.

This clonotype has more than one count but fewer than ten. The V gene is TRBV6-6, the J gene TRBJ1-1; D call uncertain. The CDR3 totals 12 residues. Trimming left V 5 bases short and J 3 bases short, with 7 bases between. CDR1 and CDR2 (germline): MNHNY, SVGAGI (reference sequence). The CDR3 is CASSVQDTEAFF. CDR3 nucleotides: TGTGCCAGCAGTGTGCAGGACACTGAAGCTTTCTTT.

This clonotype was seen at least ten times. The rearrangement links TRBV7-2 to TRBJ2-5, with TRBD2 as a possible D gene (5 bases). The J call could be wrong; TRBJ2-3 is a better fit for the DNA end. Germline CDR1 and CDR2: SGHTA and FQGNSA. CDR3 length equals 12 residues. As DNA, the CDR3 is TGTGCCAGCAGCTTAGCGAGGGAGACGCAGTATTTT. Amino acids: CASSLARETQYF.

This clonotype was found many times. The chain couples TRBV6-2 or TRBV6-3 to TRBJ2-2; 10 positions agree with TRBD2. Losses at the gene ends were 6 bases for V and 8 bases for J; bases not matched to a gene: 9. Germline assignment: CDR1 MNHEY and CDR2 SVGEGT. This CDR3 is built from 15 residues. The CDR3 DNA sequence: TGTGCCAGCAGGTCCGGGGGGACTAGCGCAGGGGAGCTGTTTTTT. Protein: CASRSGGTSAGELFF.

In its sample, this clonotype was seen a few times. The chain joins TRBV12-3 or TRBV12-4 to TRBJ2-6; TRBD1 agrees at 7 bases. Losses at the gene ends were 7 bases for V and 0 bases for J; bases not matched to a gene: 9. The CDR3 has 17 residues. The CDR3 bases are TGTGCCAGCACTCAACCGACAGGGATCTCTGGGGCCAACGTCCTGACTTTC. Its translation is CASTQPTGISGANVLTF.

For the CDR3, the DNA is TGCAGCGTTGCGGGACAAGGCTCTGGGGCGCCCCAGCATTTT. Protein product: CSVAGQGSGAPQHF. The gene calls are TRBV29-1 and TRBJ1-5; maybe TRBD1 (6 bases). This CDR3 spans 14 amino acids. V was pared by 4 bases and J by 9 bases, with 19 bases between. Per germline, CDR1 SQVTM and CDR2 ANQGSEA. Full variable domain (outside the CDR3, taken from reference TRBV29-1 and TRBJ1-5): SAVISQKPSRDICQRGTSLTIQCQVDSQVTMMFWYRQQPGQSLTLIATANQGSEATYESGFVIDKFPISRPNLTFSTLTVSNMSPEDSSIYLCSVAGQGSGAPQHFGDGTRLSIL.

V and J are TRBV6-2 or TRBV6-3 and TRBJ2-1; D not resolved. The CDR3 extends over 16 amino acids. Looked up from germline, CDR1 is MNHEY and CDR2 is SVGEGT. Trimming stripped 6 bases from V and 4 bases from J, with 19 bases between. The CDR3 sequence: CASRVPWTPNYNEQFF. Written as DNA, the CDR3 is TGTGCCAGCAGAGTACCATGGACCCCGAATTACAATGAGCAGTTCTTC.

A few counts support this clonotype. The genes are TRBV28 and TRBJ2-7; D not certain. Per germline, CDR1 MDHEN and CDR2 SYDVKM. V dropped 6 bases and J dropped 2 bases, with 17 bases sitting between them. This CDR3 is 15 amino acids long. CDR3 amino acids: CASSPETGGAYEQYF. The CDR3 region has the DNA TGTGCCAGCAGCCCGGAAACGGGCGGAGCCTACGAGCAGTACTTC.

The sample holds many counts of this clonotype. This rearrangement joins TRBV5-4 to TRBJ2-5; D gene ambiguous. CDR1 SGHNT and CDR2 YYREEE come from the germline V gene (reference sequence). V lost 5 bases and J lost 4, with 12 bases in between. This CDR3 has 13 residues. The CDR3 bases are TGTGCCAGCAGTCCTCTAGAGGCAGAGACCCAGTACTTC. Its protein product is CASSPLEAETQYF.

V usage is TRBV4-3 and J usage is TRBJ1-1; 7 bases align to TRBD1. CDR3 length: 14 amino acids. With V trimmed by 4 bases and J by 7 bases, 9 bases remained unmatched. Germline lookup yields CDR1 LGHNA and CDR2 YSLEER. The CDR3 spells CASSLRQGFSEAFF. CDR3 nucleotides: TGCGCCAGCAGCCTTCGACAGGGATTCAGTGAAGCTTTCTTT.

This clonotype was observed many times. The rearrangement links TRBV10-3 to TRBJ2-3, with 12 bases matching TRBD1. CDR1 ENHRY and CDR2 SYGVKD come from the germline V gene. The CDR3 totals 14 residues. Trimming at V came to 10 bases and at J to 3 bases, leaving 5 bases not matched to a gene. The CDR3 reads CATRDRGQTDTQYF. The CDR3 DNA is TGTGCCACCCGGGACAGGGGGCAAACAGATACGCAGTATTTT.